The rows below give T cell receptor beta chains drawn from one sample of a study of somatic mutations in cytotoxic T cells in rheumatoid arthritis. Sequencing was performed with immunoSEQ multiplex PCR; in TCRdb, only in-frame clones are kept and a portion is missing. The table has 23,000 or so clones, around 80% seen once. Sequencing was carried out using CD8+ T cells sorted from blood. These receptors came from an adult with rheumatoid arthritis. The CDR3 runs from the conserved cysteine through the conserved F or W. D genes are given only for firm matches. Clone size, where shown, is once, few, many, or a class for clones that have expanded.

>TRBJ1-4|TRBD1|TRBV9|NA
CASSVEVGTGGEKLFF
TGTGCCAGCAGCGTAGAGGTCGGGACAGGTGGTGAAAAACTGTTTTTT
>TRBJ2-1|TRBD1|TRBV5-6|NA
CASSFGTGDGEQFF
TGTGCCAGCAGCTTCGGGACAGGGGATGGTGAGCAGTTCTTC
>TRBJ2-5|TRBD1|TRBV13|NA
CASSHRQGPQETQYF
TGTGCCAGCAGCCACCGACAGGGGCCCCAAGAGACCCAGTACTTC
>TRBJ2-2|TRBD1|TRBV19|once
CASSADRGLGELFF
TGTGCCAGTAGCGCGGACAGGGGGCTGGGGGAGCTGTTTTTT
>TRBJ1-2|NA|TRBV7-9|few
CASSLAGGLEDGYTF
TGTGCCAGCAGCTTAGCAGGAGGGCTGGAGGATGGCTACACCTTC
>TRBJ2-7|NA|TRBV29-1|NA
CSVEDGRSYEQYF
TGCAGCGTTGAAGACGGCCGCTCCTACGAGCAGTACTTC
>TRBJ2-7|TRBD2|TRBV29-1|NA
CSVEGSSGGQFEQYF
TGCAGCGTCGAGGGGTCTAGCGGGGGCCAGTTCGAGCAGTACTTC
>TRBJ2-7|TRBD2|TRBV27|NA
CASRVTSGHYEQYF
TGTGCCAGCAGAGTGACTAGCGGACACTACGAGCAGTACTTC
>TRBJ1-1|NA|TRBV6-1|few
CASSEIRWFEAFF
TGTGCCAGCAGTGAAATTCGGTGGTTCGAAGCTTTCTTT
>TRBJ2-1|TRBD1|TRBV4-2|NA
CASSQGQGVNEQFF
TGTGCCAGCAGCCAAGGACAGGGGGTCAATGAGCAGTTCTTC
>TRBJ2-7|NA|TRBV11-2|NA
CASATLGSYEQYF
TGTGCCAGCGCCACCCTCGGTTCCTACGAGCAGTACTTC
>TRBJ1-1|NA|TRBV5-6|NA
CASSLPAQNTEAFF
TGTGCCAGCAGCCTCCCCGCGCAGAACACTGAAGCTTTCTTT
>TRBJ2-7|NA|TRBV6-5|NA
CASSYAGQPSYEQYF
TGTGCCAGCAGTTACGCAGGACAGCCCTCCTACGAGCAGTACTTC
>TRBJ2-7|NA|TRBV19|NA
CASSIDGGSYEQYF
TGTGCCAGTAGTATAGATGGGGGGTCTTACGAGCAGTACTTC
>TRBJ2-7|NA|TRBV19|NA
CASSIVAGMAYEQYF
TGTGCCAGTAGTATAGTTGCGGGTATGGCCTACGAGCAGTACTTC
>TRBJ1-5|NA|TRBV4-2|NA
CASSQFEVSQPQHF
TGTGCCAGCAGCCAATTTGAGGTCAGTCAGCCCCAGCATTTT
>TRBJ2-5|TRBD2|TRBV13|NA
CASSLSGGAEETQYF
TGTGCCAGCAGCTTGAGCGGGGGGGCCGAGGAGACCCAGTACTTC
>TRBJ1-6|NA|TRBV6-1|NA
CASSEATVGSSPLHF
TGTGCCAGCAGTGAAGCAACGGTGGGGAGTTCACCCCTCCACTTT
>TRBJ1-1|NA|TRBV5-5|NA
CASSWVQGDTEAFF
TGTGCCAGCAGCTGGGTGCAGGGTGACACTGAAGCTTTCTTT
>TRBJ1-3|TRBD1|TRBV5-5|NA
CASSYFGRGRNTIYF
TGTGCCAGCAGCTACTTTGGCAGGGGGCGAAACACCATATATTTT
>TRBJ2-1|NA|TRBV6-1|NA
CASSEFAYSSYNEQFF
TGTGCCAGCAGTGAATTCGCTTACAGCTCCTACAATGAGCAGTTCTTC
>TRBJ2-7|TRBD1|TRBV7-9|NA
CASSITDRGTVGSYEQYF
TGTGCCAGCAGCATTACGGACAGGGGCACTGTTGGGTCCTACGAGCAGTACTTC
>TRBJ1-6|TRBD1|TRBV6-6|NA
CASSYPGQGDGTLHF
TGTGCCAGCAGTTACCCTGGGCAGGGGGACGGTACCCTCCACTTT
>TRBJ1-2|TRBD1|TRBV13|NA
CASSGRQGPGGYTF
TGTGCCAGCAGTGGGAGACAGGGCCCGGGAGGCTACACCTTC
>TRBJ2-2|NA|TRBV11-1|NA
CASSFGAGELFF
TGTGCCAGCAGCTTCGGGGCCGGGGAGCTGTTTTTT
>TRBJ1-2|TRBD1|TRBV5-6|once
CASSLYRGYGYTF
TGTGCCAGCAGCTTGTACAGGGGTTATGGCTACACCTTC
>TRBJ1-1|TRBD1|TRBV11-2|NA
CASSLRQGNTEAFF
TGTGCCAGCAGCTTACGACAGGGAAACACTGAAGCTTTCTTT
>TRBJ2-5|NA|TRBV7-9|once
CASSLLRETQYF
TGTGCCAGCAGCCTCCTCCGGGAGACCCAGTACTTC
>TRBJ1-1|NA|TRBV6-5|NA
CASTHRGRGTEAFF
TGTGCCAGCACCCACCGGGGCAGGGGCACTGAAGCTTTCTTT
>TRBJ2-7|NA|TRBV5-8|NA
CASSVSRISRGYEQYF
TGTGCCAGCAGCGTCTCCCGCATATCCAGGGGCTACGAGCAGTACTTC
>TRBJ2-3|TRBD2|TRBV25-1|few
CASSRAAGISSTDTQYF
TGTGCCAGCAGCCGGGCAGCGGGGATCTCTAGCACAGATACGCAGTATTTT
>TRBJ1-5|NA|TRBV15|NA
CATSRGFGRNQPQHF
TGTGCCACCAGCAGAGGGTTCGGGCGCAATCAGCCCCAGCATTTT
>TRBJ2-1|NA|TRBV27|NA
CASRTLTSYNEQFF
TGTGCCAGCAGGACATTAACCTCCTACAATGAGCAGTTCTTC
>TRBJ2-5|TRBD1|TRBV7-6|NA
CASSLAFNRGQETQYF
TGTGCCAGCAGCTTAGCGTTTAACAGGGGGCAAGAGACCCAGTACTTC
>TRBJ2-7|TRBD1|TRBV7-9|NA
CASSFPRTGSPYEQYF
TGTGCCAGCAGTTTTCCCCGGACAGGGAGCCCCTACGAGCAGTACTTC
>TRBJ2-3|NA|TRBV7-6|NA
CASSHEGSSTDTQYF
TGTGCCAGCAGCCACGAGGGATCTAGCACAGATACGCAGTATTTT
>TRBJ2-7|NA|TRBV27|few
CASSALFPGEQYF
TGTGCCAGCAGTGCGCTATTCCCGGGGGAGCAGTACTTC
>TRBJ1-3|NA|TRBV11-2|once
CASSHERSGNTIYF
TGTGCCAGCAGCCATGAACGGTCTGGAAACACCATATATTTT
>TRBJ2-1|TRBD1|TRBV5-1|NA
CASSLVGTGVNEQFF
TGCGCCAGCAGCTTGGTGGGGACAGGGGTCAATGAGCAGTTCTTC
>TRBJ2-5|TRBD2|TRBV13|NA
CASSLGLASGVQETQYF
TGTGCCAGCAGCTTAGGTCTGGCTAGCGGGGTCCAAGAGACCCAGTACTTC
>TRBJ1-4|NA|TRBV19|NA
CASTKRPVDIGSEKLFF
TGTGCCAGTACTAAAAGGCCGGTGGACATCGGGAGTGAAAAACTGTTTTTT
>TRBJ1-2|NA|TRBV5-6|NA
CASSFPGNYGYTF
TGTGCCAGCAGCTTCCCAGGAAACTATGGCTACACCTTC
>TRBJ2-7|NA|TRBV7-6|NA
CASSLGQVNEQYF
TGTGCCAGCAGCTTAGGGCAAGTCAACGAGCAGTACTTC
>TRBJ1-1|NA|TRBV9|NA
CASSALFMNTEAFF
TGTGCCAGCAGCGCCCTCTTCATGAACACTGAAGCTTTCTTT
>TRBJ1-5|NA|TRBV5-6|NA
CASSTGPEGNQPQHF
TGTGCCAGCAGCACGGGCCCGGAGGGCAATCAGCCCCAGCATTTT
>TRBJ1-2|TRBD1|TRBV28|NA
CASSPVWGGTARYGYTF
TGTGCCAGCAGTCCCGTATGGGGCGGGACAGCAAGATATGGCTACACCTTC
>TRBJ1-1|NA|TRBV10-3|NA
CAISGGTTTNTEAFF
TGTGCCATCAGTGGGGGGACGACAACGAACACTGAAGCTTTCTTT
>TRBJ1-1|TRBD1|TRBV11-2|NA
CASSLPGTGESDTEAFF
TGTGCCAGCAGCCTGCCCGGGACAGGGGAGTCGGACACTGAAGCTTTCTTT
>TRBJ2-6|NA|TRBV19|NA
CASSIQGYGANVLTF
TGTGCCAGTAGTATTCAGGGCTACGGGGCCAACGTCCTGACTTTC
>TRBJ2-7|NA|TRBV13|NA
CASSPQGSNEQYF
TGTGCCAGCAGTCCACAGGGTTCCAACGAGCAGTACTTC
>TRBJ2-7|NA|TRBV27|NA
CASSLSGAVGEQYF
TGTGCCAGCAGTTTATCTGGGGCTGTGGGGGAGCAGTACTTC